The sequence of this TCR beta chain was determined in a study of shared clonotypes between healthy human individuals. Only in-frame clones appear in the TCRdb table, and some are missing; sequencing was by immunoSEQ multiplex PCR. The sample gives about 2.3 million clones, approximately 93% of which show up once; 0.39% is in the top ten. Germline loops: CDR1 LNHDA, CDR2 SQIVND (reference sequence). The CDR3 runs 14 residues. V was shortened by 4 bases and J by 6 bases, with 12 bases between the two germline ends. The V call is TRBV19, the J call TRBJ2-2; either TRBD1 or TRBD2 may supply D (5 bases each). The source material was naive CD4+ T cells from PBMCs. Subset denoted: CD45RA+ positively selected. The TCR originated in a man aged 18 to 29 in good health. Some clones in this sample may be carry-over from other donors' samples. The CDR3 loop reads CASSTGPVSGELFF. The CDR3 DNA is TGTGCCAGTAGTACGGGACCAGTGTCCGGGGAGCTGTTTTTT.